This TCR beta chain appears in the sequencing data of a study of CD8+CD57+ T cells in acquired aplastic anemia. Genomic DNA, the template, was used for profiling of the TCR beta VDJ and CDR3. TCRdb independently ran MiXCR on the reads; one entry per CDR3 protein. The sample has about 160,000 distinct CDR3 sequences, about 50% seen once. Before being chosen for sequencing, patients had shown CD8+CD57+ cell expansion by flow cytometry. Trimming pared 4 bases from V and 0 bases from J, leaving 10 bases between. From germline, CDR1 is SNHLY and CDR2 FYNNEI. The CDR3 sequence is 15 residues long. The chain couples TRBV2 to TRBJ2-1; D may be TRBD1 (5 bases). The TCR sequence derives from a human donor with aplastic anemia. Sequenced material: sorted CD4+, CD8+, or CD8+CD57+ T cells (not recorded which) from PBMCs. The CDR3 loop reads CASSGTSSSYNEQFF. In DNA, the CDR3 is TGTGCCAGCAGTGGGACAAGCAGCTCCTACAATGAGCAGTTCTTC.